Listed below are T cell receptor beta chains from one sample, sequenced in a study of blood T cell repertoires in COVID-19. The assay was immunoSEQ multiplex PCR, and TCRdb's table has in-frame clones only and misses some. The sample lists fewer than 300,000 clones; 70% to 90% were seen once. Sequencing was done on a sample of PBMCs or T cells enriched from blood (not recorded which). The receptors stem from a man between 18 and 29 years old who had recovered from COVID-19. Both conserved end residues are part of each CDR3. Each record gives: J gene, V gene, clone size, D gene, CDR3 protein, CDR3 DNA. The D gene is left open where the match is weak. The size entry is marked missing in some rows and otherwise reads once, few, many or a size class.

TRBJ2-7 | TRBV19 | NA | TRBD1 | CASAQGALGEQYF | TGTGCCAGTGCACAGGGGGCCCTGGGGGAGCAGTACTTC
TRBJ2-7 | TRBV18 | NA | TRBD1 | CASSPGTDYEQYF | TGTGCCAGCTCACCCGGGACAGATTACGAGCAGTACTTC
TRBJ1-6 | TRBV6-5 | NA | NA | CASRAQVYNSPLHF | TGTGCCAGCAGAGCTCAGGTTTATAATTCACCCCTCCACTTT
TRBJ2-1 | TRBV11-2 | NA | NA | CASSLAVTYNEQFF | TGTGCCAGCAGCTTGGCAGTAACCTACAATGAGCAGTTCTTC
TRBJ2-2 | TRBV10-3 | NA | TRBD1 | CAISRSGTGTGELFF | TGTGCCATCAGCAGATCCGGGACAGGCACCGGGGAGCTGTTTTTT
TRBJ2-3 | TRBV5-1 | NA | TRBD2 | CASSRLASGGATDTQYF | TGCGCCAGCTCCCGACTGGCTAGCGGGGGGGCAACAGATACGCAGTATTTT
TRBJ1-2 | TRBV6-5 | NA | NA | CASSQTDSYYGYTF | TGTGCCAGCAGTCAGACCGACAGCTACTATGGCTACACCTTC
TRBJ1-1 | TRBV25-1 | NA | TRBD1 | CASSRGQGRNTEAFF | TGTGCCAGCAGTAGGGGACAGGGGAGGAACACTGAAGCTTTCTTT
TRBJ1-6 | TRBV18 | NA | TRBD1 | CASSLQGQGESPLHF | TGTGCCAGCTCACTTCAGGGACAGGGAGAATCACCCCTCCACTTT
TRBJ1-4 | TRBV7-8 | few | TRBD1 | CASSSTGGTNEKLFF | TGTGCCAGCAGCTCAACAGGGGGCACTAATGAAAAACTGTTTTTT
TRBJ1-4 | TRBV5-1 | NA | TRBD1 | CASSHLGTGEEKLFF | TGCGCCAGCAGCCATCTAGGGACAGGGGAAGAAAAACTGTTTTTT
TRBJ1-2 | TRBV4-1 | NA | NA | CASSQDPGESYYGYTF | TGCGCCAGCAGCCAAGATCCGGGGGAGTCTTACTATGGCTACACCTTC
TRBJ2-7 | TRBV4-1 | NA | TRBD1 | CASRALLTGRYEQYF | TGCGCCAGCAGGGCCTTACTGACAGGGCGGTACGAGCAGTACTTC
TRBJ2-6 | TRBV7-9 | NA | TRBD1 | CASSLAGTGASGANVLTF | TGTGCCAGCAGCTTAGCCGGGACAGGGGCCTCTGGGGCCAACGTCCTGACTTTC
TRBJ1-3 | TRBV14 | NA | NA | CASSQATAGNTIYF | TGTGCCAGCAGCCAAGCGACAGCGGGAAACACCATATATTTT
TRBJ2-1 | TRBV5-4 | NA | NA | CASSLSSTAYNEQFF | TGTGCCAGCAGCTTAAGCTCAACAGCCTACAATGAGCAGTTCTTC
TRBJ1-5 | TRBV6-4 | NA | TRBD1 | CASSDADRGNQPQHF | TGTGCCAGCAGTGACGCAGACAGGGGAAATCAGCCCCAGCATTTT
TRBJ1-5 | TRBV2 | NA | NA | CASSAGLGNQPQHF | TGTGCCAGCAGTGCGGGATTAGGCAATCAGCCCCAGCATTTT
TRBJ1-2 | TRBV28 | NA | TRBD1 | CASSHGTAGNYGYTF | TGTGCCAGCAGTCATGGGACAGCCGGCAACTATGGCTACACCTTC
TRBJ1-1 | TRBV29-1 | NA | NA | CSVAYRANTEAFF | TGCAGCGTGGCTTACAGGGCGAACACTGAAGCTTTCTTT
TRBJ2-5 | TRBV2 | NA | TRBD2 | CASSGTSGGRETQYF | TGTGCCAGCAGTGGGACTAGCGGGGGGAGAGAGACCCAGTACTTC
TRBJ2-1 | TRBV6-5 | few | TRBD2 | CASKAGVGEQFF | TGTGCCAGCAAAGCGGGAGTCGGGGAGCAGTTCTTC
TRBJ2-7 | TRBV19 | NA | NA | CASSLRSAGGHEQYF | TGTGCCAGTAGTCTACGGTCGGCAGGAGGTCACGAGCAGTACTTC
TRBJ1-5 | TRBV6-1 | NA | TRBD1 | CASSEGRGRPLDQPQHF | TGTGCCAGCAGTGAAGGCAGGGGGCGACCCCTCGATCAGCCCCAGCATTTT
TRBJ2-7 | TRBV19 | NA | TRBD1 | CASSRDREDYEQYF | TGTGCCAGTAGTCGGGACAGGGAGGATTACGAGCAGTACTTC
TRBJ2-5 | TRBV7-2 | NA | TRBD2 | CASSFRTSGVETQYF | TGTGCCAGCAGCTTCAGGACTAGCGGGGTGGAGACCCAGTACTTC
TRBJ2-7 | TRBV7-8 | NA | TRBD1 | CASSTRQGFHEQYF | TGTGCCAGCAGCACAAGACAGGGATTCCACGAGCAGTACTTC
TRBJ2-7 | TRBV27 | NA | NA | CASSLDGGTYEQYF | TGTGCCAGCAGTTTGGATGGCGGCACCTACGAGCAGTACTTC
TRBJ1-2 | TRBV5-4 | NA | NA | CASRIMGGPYGYTF | TGTGCCAGCAGGATCATGGGAGGGCCCTATGGCTACACCTTC
TRBJ2-7 | TRBV7-8 | NA | NA | CASSLAGFGGRSYEQYF | TGTGCCAGCAGCTTAGCGGGTTTCGGGGGTAGATCCTACGAGCAGTACTTC
TRBJ1-2 | TRBV5-8 | NA | NA | CASSPAGNPYGYTF | TGTGCCAGCAGCCCGGCGGGGAACCCCTATGGCTACACCTTC
TRBJ2-2 | TRBV5-1 | NA | NA | CASSFLADTHTGELFF | TGCGCCAGCAGCTTCCTGGCGGACACCCACACCGGGGAGCTGTTTTTT
TRBJ1-2 | TRBV7-9 | NA | NA | CASSEEAGVRNLYGYTF | TGTGCCAGCAGCGAGGAGGCCGGGGTGCGTAATTTGTATGGCTACACCTTC
TRBJ2-5 | TRBV15 | NA | TRBD1 | CATSRPGQQETQYF | TGTGCCACCAGCAGACCGGGACAGCAAGAGACCCAGTACTTC
TRBJ1-6 | TRBV7-2 | NA | NA | CASSLGFYNSYNSPLHF | TGTGCCAGCAGCTTAGGGTTTTACAACTCCTATAATTCACCCCTCCACTTT
TRBJ2-1 | TRBV10-3 | NA | NA | CAISEPGELNEQFF | TGTGCCATCAGTGAGCCGGGGGAGCTAAATGAGCAGTTCTTC
TRBJ1-6 | TRBV18 | NA | TRBD1 | CASSPTGVYDNSPLHF | TGTGCCAGCTCACCAACAGGGGTTTATGATAATTCACCCCTCCACTTT
TRBJ2-1 | TRBV6-1 | once | NA | CASSEAGGAKQFF | TGTGCCAGCAGTGAAGCCGGGGGAGCGAAGCAGTTCTTC
TRBJ2-6 | TRBV28 | NA | TRBD1 | CASSPWTGGKSGANVLTF | TGTGCCAGCAGTCCATGGACAGGGGGTAAATCTGGGGCCAACGTCCTGACTTTC
TRBJ2-1 | TRBV4-2 | many | NA | CASSQEIGAGGNEQFF | TGTGCCAGCAGCCAAGAGATAGGAGCCGGCGGCAATGAGCAGTTCTTC
TRBJ1-1 | TRBV12-3/TRBV12-4 | NA | NA | CASSTPGNTEAFF | TGTGCCAGCAGTACGCCAGGGAACACTGAAGCTTTCTTT
TRBJ2-5 | TRBV10-1 | few | NA | CASSENKPWETQYF | TGCGCCAGCAGTGAAAACAAACCTTGGGAGACCCAGTACTTC
TRBJ1-2 | TRBV6-4 | NA | NA | CASSPDWANYGYTF | TGTGCCAGCAGTCCTGACTGGGCTAACTATGGCTACACCTTC
TRBJ1-6 | TRBV14 | NA | NA | CASSPGTSWPLHF | TGTGCCAGCAGCCCCGGGACTTCCTGGCCCCTCCACTTT
TRBJ2-4 | TRBV7-9 | NA | TRBD1 | CASSSAGQGMRHIQYF | TGTGCCAGCAGCTCCGCGGGACAGGGGATGCGGCACATTCAGTACTTC
TRBJ2-1 | TRBV7-2 | NA | TRBD2 | CASSLTTSGVLEQFF | TGTGCCAGCAGCTTAACGACTAGCGGGGTGTTAGAGCAGTTCTTC
TRBJ1-4 | TRBV30 | NA | NA | CALEKGDEKLFF | TGTGCCCTTGAAAAGGGGGATGAAAAACTGTTTTTT
TRBJ2-1 | TRBV30 | many | TRBD2 | CAWQGTSGNLDEQFF | TGTGCCTGGCAAGGGACTAGCGGGAATTTGGATGAGCAGTTCTTC
TRBJ1-5 | TRBV19 | NA | TRBD1 | CASSIAGGAQPQHF | TGTGCCAGTAGTATAGCAGGGGGCGCGCAGCCCCAGCATTTT
TRBJ2-3 | TRBV27 | NA | TRBD2 | CASSLSTSIRTDTQYF | TGTGCCAGCAGTTTATCGACTAGCATTCGCACAGATACGCAGTATTTT
TRBJ2-3 | TRBV19 | NA | TRBD1 | CASHTGGPTDTQYF | TGTGCCAGTCACACAGGGGGGCCCACAGATACGCAGTATTTT
TRBJ2-1 | TRBV5-1 | NA | TRBD2 | CASSLGSGLAGLDNEQFF | TGCGCCAGCAGCTTGGGTTCGGGACTAGCGGGACTGGACAATGAGCAGTTCTTC